Included here is one T cell receptor beta chain sequence, with context. The antigen remains undetermined. Only in-frame clones appear in the TCRdb table, and some are missing; sequencing was by immunoSEQ multiplex PCR. The sample consists of about 160,000 clones, 88% of them appearing once. The data originate from a study of T cell responses to AZD1222 COVID-19 vaccine. Findings of the study overall: The donors showed a predominance of white British ancestry and of females, with possible underestimation of clonal diversity. Repertoires were obtained only post-peak T cell response.

The clonotype comes from an adult who received the AZD1222 COVID-19 vaccine. Sequencing was performed on peripheral blood, taken 28 days after the second AZD1222 dose.

CDR3 sequence (DNA): TGTGCCAGCAGCCAAGAATGGTACAGGCGAGTTAATGAGCAGTTCTTC. It yields the protein CASSQEWYRRVNEQFF. This chain connects TRBV4-2 to TRBJ2-1, with D perhaps matching TRBD1 (5 bases). The V and J ends lost 0 bases and 7 bases respectively, with 16 bases between them. The germline CDR1 and CDR2 sequences are LGHNA and YNFKEQ. This CDR3 is built from 16 residues.